Below, 19 T cell receptor beta chains from the same sample are listed, as sequenced in a study of T cells after yellow fever vaccination. TCRdb called the 5' RACE reads again in MiXCR, with one record for every CDR3 protein. The sample yields some 120,000 distinct CDR3 sequences, about 15% seen once. Sequences were derived from CD8+ T cells sorted from PBMCs, sampled 5 days after the yellow fever booster vaccination. The origin of the receptors is a man in his late teens or twenties who received the YFV17D yellow fever vaccine.

This clonotype was observed a handful of times. V usage is TRBV5-1 and J usage is TRBJ2-2, with D possibly being TRBD1 or TRBD2 (5 bases each). Per germline, CDR1 SGHRS and CDR2 YFSETQ. This CDR3 has 15 residues. The V end lost 5 bases, the J end lost 2 bases, and 13 bases lay between the germline ends. DNA of the CDR3: TGCGCCAGCAGTTCCGGGACGGGAAACACCGGGGAGCTGTTTTTT. Encoded protein: CASSSGTGNTGELFF.

This rearrangement joins TRBV6-5 to TRBJ2-1; D unclear. V lost 2 bases to trimming and J lost 8 bases, with 10 bases between them. The CDR3 contains 13 residues. Germline loops: CDR1 MNHEY, CDR2 SVGAGI. CDR3: CASSYASDDEQFF. The CDR3, as DNA: TGTGCCAGCAGTTACGCATCCGACGATGAGCAGTTCTTC.

The chain links TRBV7-8 to TRBJ1-5, with D maybe TRBD1 (5 bases). The CDR3 is made up of 15 amino acids. Between the trimmed V and J ends, which lost 3 bases and 3 bases, there was a span of 12 bases. Germline V gives CDR1 SGHVS, CDR2 FQNEAQ. The CDR3 DNA sequence: TGTGCCAGCAGCTTTCTACAGGATAACAATCAGCCCCAGCATTTT. Residues: CASSFLQDNNQPQHF.

CDR3 region: CASSFFGPFEAFF. CDR3 nucleotide sequence: TGCGCCAGCAGCTTTTTCGGTCCGTTTGAAGCTTTCTTT. V and J are TRBV5-1 and TRBJ1-1, with D unclear. V lost 2 bases and J 7 bases, leaving 12 bases between the germline ends. The CDR3 totals 13 residues. Per the germline V gene, CDR1 is SGHRS and CDR2 is YFSETQ.

V and J are TRBV6-5 and TRBJ2-2, with 10 bases fitting TRBD2. The germline gives CDR1 MNHEY, CDR2 SVGAGI. The CDR3 consists of 16 residues. After removal of 4 bases from V and 6 bases from J, the junction contained 8 bases not matched to a gene. The CDR3 loop is CASSSWGSGGPGELFF. DNA of the CDR3: TGTGCCAGCAGTTCCTGGGGTAGCGGGGGGCCCGGGGAGCTGTTTTTT.

This clonotype came up a few times. V is TRBV27 and J is TRBJ1-5; no definite D call. Germline lookup yields CDR1 MNHEY and CDR2 SMNVEV (reference sequence). The CDR3 extends over 14 amino acids. The V and J ends lost 3 bases and 7 bases respectively, with 13 bases between them. DNA of the CDR3: TGTGCCAGCAGTTTTCTCTCTGGGAGCCAGCCCCAGCATTTT. Protein: CASSFLSGSQPQHF.

The chain recombines TRBV4-3 with TRBJ2-1, with 12 nucleotides matching TRBD2. Losses at the gene ends were 3 bases for V and 10 bases for J; bases not matched to a gene: 10. The germline V gene has CDR1 LGHNA and CDR2 YSLEER. The CDR3 runs to 16 residues. This CDR3 is CASSQGPSGGAGEQFF. The CDR3 DNA sequence: TGCGCCAGCAGCCAGGGGCCTAGCGGGGGGGCCGGCGAGCAGTTCTTC.

The sample holds a few counts of this clonotype. This chain connects TRBV21-1 to TRBJ2-7; the table names TRBD1, a call not compared with the DNA. TRBV21-1 is termed a pseudogene. The CDR3 covers 14 residues. The CDR3 region has the DNA TGTGCCAGCAGCAAGGGGCCGCGACACCTTGAGCAGTACGTC. Residues: CASSKGPRHLEQYV.

The CDR3 region has the DNA TGTGCCAGCAGTTACTCGCCTAGCGGGGCGCTGAAAGAGACCCAGTACTTC. The encoded protein is CASSYSPSGALKETQYF. The chain joins TRBV6-2 or TRBV6-3 to TRBJ2-5, with TRBD2 matching 9 bases. CDR3 length equals 17 residues. CDR1 is MNHEY and CDR2 is SVGEGT in the germline V gene. With V trimmed by 0 bases and J by 3 bases, 8 bases remained unmatched.

The J gene is TRBJ2-2, the V gene TRBV7-7; no definite D call. There are 15 residues in the CDR3. V shed 5 bases and J shed 7 bases, with 17 bases lying between them. Germline assignment: CDR1 SSHAT and CDR2 FNYEAQ (reference sequence). CDR3 nucleotide sequence: TGTGCCAGCAGCCCCGCGCTATCGGTTGACGGGGAGCTGTTTTTT. It encodes CASSPALSVDGELFF.

The chain carries TRBV2 and TRBJ2-1; TRBD2 agrees at 9 bases. The trim removed 4 bases at V and 8 bases at J, leaving 18 bases unmatched. The CDR3 consists of 18 residues. Looked up from germline, CDR1 is SNHLY and CDR2 is FYNNEI. CDR3: CASSVRASGDPGSDEQFF. The CDR3 bases are TGTGCCAGCAGTGTTAGAGCTAGCGGGGACCCAGGGAGCGATGAGCAGTTCTTC.

The chain is built from TRBV2 and TRBJ1-4; D may be TRBD1 (6 bases). CDR1 is SNHLY, CDR2 FYNNEI, per germline. The CDR3 sequence is 14 residues long. Trimming stripped 8 bases from V and 8 bases from J, with 18 bases between. The DNA for the CDR3 is TGTGCCAGCGGCTGGGCAGGGGAGGGCGAAAAACTGTTTTTT. This gives the protein CASGWAGEGEKLFF.

This clonotype has more than one count but fewer than ten. This chain connects TRBV7-9 to TRBJ2-7; maybe TRBD1 (6 bases). V lost 1 base, J lost 6 bases, and 13 bases lay in between. Germline V lookup: CDR1 SEHNR, CDR2 FQNEAQ (reference sequence). The CDR3 totals 14 residues. The CDR3 is CASSLGLSRGEQYF. The CDR3 DNA follows: TGTGCCAGCAGCTTAGGGCTTTCCAGGGGCGAGCAGTACTTC.

The V gene is TRBV27, the J gene TRBJ2-7; either TRBD1 or TRBD2 may supply D (6 bases each). V was shortened by 7 bases and J by 1 base, with 20 bases between the two germline ends. CDR3 length: 16 amino acids. Germline CDR1 reads MNHEY; CDR2 reads SMNVEV (reference sequence). As DNA, the CDR3 is TGTGCCAGCACCCCATTCGGGGGCGCGGATTCCTACGAGCAGTACTTC. Amino acids: CASTPFGGADSYEQYF.

This chain joins TRBV7-9 and TRBJ2-5; D gene ambiguous. CDR3 size: 14 residues. Germline V gives CDR1 SEHNR, CDR2 FQNEAQ (reference sequence). Trimming took 2 bases from V and 2 from J, leaving 9 bases between them. This CDR3 is CASSLQDLQETQYF. In nucleotides, the CDR3 is TGTGCCAGCAGCTTACAAGATCTACAAGAGACCCAGTACTTC.

This chain connects TRBV6-5 to TRBJ2-7; D may be TRBD2 (5 bases). Germline-derived CDR1 and CDR2 are MNHEY and SVGAGI. This CDR3 spans 16 amino acids. With 2 bases removed from V and 4 bases from J, the gap between germline ends came to 18 bases. The CDR3 loop is CASSYRGSPLGYEQYF. The CDR3 DNA sequence: TGTGCCAGCAGTTACCGAGGGTCCCCACTGGGGTACGAGCAGTACTTC.

This clonotype was observed a handful of times. This sequence joins TRBV19 and TRBJ2-7, with 8 bases matching TRBD2. The germline CDR1 and CDR2 sequences are LNHDA and SQIVND (reference sequence). V lost 10 bases, J lost 4 bases, and 15 bases stayed unmatched. The CDR3 covers 15 residues. The CDR3 DNA reads as TGTGCCACAAGTGTACTAGCGGACGGCCAATACGAGCAGTACTTC. Residues: CATSVLADGQYEQYF.

V and J are TRBV24-1 and TRBJ1-1, with a tentative D call TRBD1 (5 bases). V gave up 10 bases and J gave up 1 base, with 18 bases separating them. The CDR3 has 15 residues. CDR1 and CDR2 (germline): KGHDR, SFDVKD. CDR3 amino acids: CATNGEQVGNTEAFF. The DNA of the CDR3 is TGTGCCACAAATGGAGAACAGGTAGGGAACACTGAAGCTTTCTTT.

The chain couples TRBV11-2 to TRBJ1-4, with a weak D call TRBD1 (5 bases). CDR1 and CDR2 (germline): SGHAT, FQNNGV. CDR3 size: 15 residues. The V gene lost 1 base and the J gene lost 5 bases, with 11 bases spanning the gap. CDR3 nucleotide sequence: TGTGCCAGCAGCTTAGTTCCCAGGGCGAATGAAAAACTGTTTTTT. Translating gives CASSLVPRANEKLFF. Variable domain in full (rest from reference TRBV11-2 and TRBJ1-4): EAGVAQSPRYKIIEKRQSVAFWCNPISGHATLYWYQQILGQGPKLLIQFQNNGVVDDSQLPKDRFSAERLKGVDSTLKIQPAKLEDSAVYLCASSLVPRANEKLFFGSGTQLSVL.